The 15 T cell receptor beta chains reported below all come from one sample, sequenced in a study of blood T cell repertoires in COVID-19. Sequencing used immunoSEQ multiplex PCR; TCRdb keeps in-frame clones, though not all of them. The table lists 30,000 to 45,000 clones, over 60% of them singletons. Sequencing used peripheral blood. Every receptor here comes from a man in his 60s with active COVID-19.

V is TRBV2 and J is TRBJ1-1; TRBD1 matches at 12 bases. This CDR3 region has 14 residues. Trimming took 6 bases from V and 4 from J; bases not matched to a gene: 3. Germline V gene lookup returns CDR1 SNHLY and CDR2 FYNNEI. This chain's CDR3 is CASRRDRGLTEAFF. As DNA, the CDR3 is TGTGCCAGCAGACGGGACAGGGGGCTCACTGAAGCTTTCTTT.

This clone has a handful of counts. This chain joins TRBV4-2 and TRBJ1-1, with 9 positions matching TRBD1. The CDR3 is made up of 13 amino acids. Looked up from germline, CDR1 is LGHNA and CDR2 is YNFKEQ. Unmatched junction bases numbered 2, after V lost 4 bases and J lost 5 bases. CDR3 region: CASSRTGATEAFF. The CDR3 region has the DNA TGTGCCAGCAGCCGGACAGGGGCTACTGAAGCTTTCTTT.

This chain uses TRBV9 with TRBJ1-4, with 9 bases matching TRBD1. The germline CDR1 and CDR2 sequences are SGDLS and YYNGEE. The CDR3 contains 15 residues. V trimming: 3 bases; J trimming: 8 bases; junction bases outside the gene matches: 8. Here the CDR3 reads CASSEPGQGEEKLFF. DNA for the CDR3: TGTGCCAGCAGCGAACCGGGACAGGGCGAGGAAAAACTGTTTTTT.

This clone is medium-sized within its sample. The chain combines TRBV7-9 with TRBJ2-7; 9 nucleotides line up with TRBD1. This CDR3 has 15 residues. Trimming took 4 bases from V and 5 from J; bases not matched to a gene: 9. Germline values: CDR1 SEHNR, CDR2 FQNEAQ (reference sequence). DNA of the CDR3: TGTGCCAGCAGCTGGGGACAGGGTGATGAAGACGAGCAGTACTTC. Its protein is CASSWGQGDEDEQYF.

This chain joins TRBV4-2 and TRBJ2-2, with D possibly matching TRBD1 (6 bases). Per the germline V gene, CDR1 is LGHNA and CDR2 is YNFKEQ. CDR3 length equals 14 residues. V lost 10 bases to trimming and J lost 1 base, with 13 bases between them. CDR3 DNA: TGTGCCACCACGAAGGACAGGAACACCGGGGAGCTGTTTTTT. It encodes CATTKDRNTGELFF.

The chain links TRBV6-5 to TRBJ1-2; D unclear. Trimming took 2 bases from V and 8 from J, leaving 9 bases between them. The V gene's germline CDR1 is MNHEY and CDR2 SVGAGI. The CDR3 loop spans 12 amino acids. CDR3 loop: CASSYGGEGYTF. The CDR3 bases are TGTGCCAGCAGTTACGGTGGAGAAGGCTACACCTTC.

Only a few counts were recorded for this clone. The chain's CDR3 is CASSRYNQPQHF. The CDR3 nucleotides are TGTGCCAGTAGTCGTTACAATCAGCCCCAGCATTTT. The chain combines TRBV19 with TRBJ1-5; D gene ambiguous. V lost 5 bases and J 3 bases, leaving 5 bases between the germline ends. The CDR3 contains 12 residues. Germline CDR1 is LNHDA and CDR2 is SQIVND (reference sequence).

This clone has only a few counts. The rearrangement uses TRBV7-2 and TRBJ2-3; 9 bases align to TRBD2. Per germline, CDR1 SGHTA and CDR2 FQGNSA. The V and J ends lost 5 bases and 4 bases, in that order; junction bases with no gene match: 10. This CDR3 comprises 16 residues. The CDR3 DNA is TGTGCCAGCAGCCCCAGGCTAGCGGGAAATTCAGATACGCAGTATTTT. Its translation: CASSPRLAGNSDTQYF.

The chain carries TRBV6-2 or TRBV6-3 and TRBJ2-5, with TRBD2 matching over 10 bases. Trimming at V came to 5 bases and at J to 4 bases, leaving 7 bases not matched to a gene. Germline CDR1 reads MNHEY; CDR2 reads SVGEGT. The CDR3 has 15 residues. The CDR3 loop reads CASSPLASGGETQYF. The CDR3 DNA reads TGTGCCAGCAGTCCCCTGGCTAGCGGGGGAGAGACCCAGTACTTC.

The CDR3 DNA is TGTGCCAGCAGCGGGGGGAGGAGTAATTCACCCCTCCACTTT. It specifies CASSGGRSNSPLHF. The rearrangement uses TRBV5-4 and TRBJ1-6, with D maybe TRBD1 (5 bases). Germline V gives CDR1 SGHNT, CDR2 YYREEE (reference sequence). CDR3 size: 14 residues. Trimming removed 4 bases from V and 6 bases from J, with 11 bases in between.

The chain has TRBV18 and TRBJ1-6, with 7 bases lining up with TRBD1. CDR3 size: 13 residues. V dropped 4 bases and J dropped 8; count of bases not matched to a gene: 2. Per germline, CDR1 KGHSH and CDR2 LQKENI. This CDR3 reads CASSQGADSPLHF. The DNA for the CDR3 is TGTGCCAGCTCACAGGGGGCCGATTCACCCCTCCACTTT.

The chain recombines TRBV5-1 with TRBJ2-1; TRBD1 agrees at 7 bases. The V gene end was trimmed by 0 bases and the J gene end by 4 bases; junction bases not matched to a gene: 13. CDR1 is SGHRS, CDR2 YFSETQ, per germline. The CDR3 runs 18 residues. The CDR3: CASSLAGTAAPLYNEQFF. The CDR3 nucleotides read TGCGCCAGCAGCTTGGCGGGGACAGCCGCGCCTCTATACAATGAGCAGTTCTTC.

The rearrangement links TRBV5-6 to TRBJ2-1; TRBD2 might be the D (5 bases). CDR3 length: 15 amino acids. Germline V gene data show CDR1 as SGHDT and CDR2 as YYEEEE. Trimming took 2 bases from V and 6 from J, leaving 15 bases between them. CDR3 sequence reads: CASSLGLAPTNEQFF. In DNA form, the CDR3 reads TGTGCCAGCAGCTTAGGCCTAGCTCCAACCAATGAGCAGTTCTTC.

The V call is TRBV11-2, the J call TRBJ1-1; D unresolved. Germline V CDR1 and CDR2: SGHAT, FQNNGV. This CDR3 region has 15 residues. The V gene lost 3 bases and the J gene lost 0 bases, with 11 bases spanning the gap. In DNA form, the CDR3 reads TGTGCCAGCAGCTTGCGGCACGGCATGAACACTGAAGCTTTCTTT. Its translation is CASSLRHGMNTEAFF.

The gene calls are TRBV5-1 and TRBJ1-2, with TRBD1 as a possible D gene (6 bases). Germline V lookup: CDR1 SGHRS, CDR2 YFSETQ. The CDR3 has 12 amino acids. Trimming cost V 8 bases and J 4 bases, with 12 bases left between them. As DNA, the CDR3 is TGCGCCAGTTACAGGGAGGGCTATGGCTACACCTTC. Its protein is CASYREGYGYTF.